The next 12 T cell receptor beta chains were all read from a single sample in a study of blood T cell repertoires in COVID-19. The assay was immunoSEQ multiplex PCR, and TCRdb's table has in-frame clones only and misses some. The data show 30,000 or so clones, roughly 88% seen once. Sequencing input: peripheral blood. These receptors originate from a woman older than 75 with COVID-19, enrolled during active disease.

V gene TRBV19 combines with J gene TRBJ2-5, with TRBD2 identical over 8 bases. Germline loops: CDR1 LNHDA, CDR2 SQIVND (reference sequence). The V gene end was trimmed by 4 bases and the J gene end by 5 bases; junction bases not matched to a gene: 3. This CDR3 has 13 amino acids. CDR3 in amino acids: CASSSGGRETQYF. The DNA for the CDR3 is TGTGCCAGTAGTAGCGGGGGGCGCGAGACCCAGTACTTC.

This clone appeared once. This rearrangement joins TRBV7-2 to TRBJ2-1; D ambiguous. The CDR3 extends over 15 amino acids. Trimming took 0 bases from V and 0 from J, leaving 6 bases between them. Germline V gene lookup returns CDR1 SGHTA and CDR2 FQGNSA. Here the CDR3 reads CASSLAASSYNEQFF. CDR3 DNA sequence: TGTGCCAGCAGCTTAGCGGCAAGCTCCTACAATGAGCAGTTCTTC.

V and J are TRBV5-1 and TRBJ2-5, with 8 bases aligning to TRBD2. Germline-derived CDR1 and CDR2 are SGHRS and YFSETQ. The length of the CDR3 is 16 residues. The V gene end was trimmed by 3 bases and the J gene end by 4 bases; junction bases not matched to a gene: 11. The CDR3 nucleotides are TGCGCCAGCAGCTGGGGAGGGACTAGTTTTATAGAGACCCAGTACTTC. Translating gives CASSWGGTSFIETQYF.

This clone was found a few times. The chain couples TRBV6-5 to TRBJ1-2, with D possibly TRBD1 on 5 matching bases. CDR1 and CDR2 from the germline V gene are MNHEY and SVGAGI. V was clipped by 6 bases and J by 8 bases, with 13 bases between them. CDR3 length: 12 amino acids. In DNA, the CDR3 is TGTGCCAGCAGCTACCGACAGATGGGCTACACCTTC. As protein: CASSYRQMGYTF.

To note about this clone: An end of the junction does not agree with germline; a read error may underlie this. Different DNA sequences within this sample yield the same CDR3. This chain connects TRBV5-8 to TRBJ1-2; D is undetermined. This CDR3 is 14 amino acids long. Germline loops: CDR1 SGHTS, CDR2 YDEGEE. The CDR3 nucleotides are TGCGCCAGCAGCTTGGGCCTGGAGTACTATGGCTACACCTTC. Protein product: CASSLGLEYYGYTF.

Here the CDR3 reads CASSARTGGVSGELFF. CDR3 coding DNA: TGTGCCAGCAGCGCCAGGACAGGGGGCGTCTCCGGGGAGCTGTTTTTT. The chain is built from TRBV11-1 and TRBJ2-2; TRBD1 agrees at 11 bases. Germline V gene lookup returns CDR1 SGHAT and CDR2 FQDESV (reference sequence). The trim removed 5 bases at V and 6 bases at J, leaving 8 bases unmatched. The length of the CDR3 is 16 residues. Looking up the rest from reference TRBV11-1 and TRBJ2-2 gives the full variable domain: EAEVAQSPRYKITEKSQAVAFWCDPISGHATLYWYRQILGQGPELLVQFQDESVVDDSQLPKDRFSAERLKGVDSTLKIQPAELGDSAMYLCASSARTGGVSGELFFGEGSRLTVL.

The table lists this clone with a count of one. In DNA, the CDR3 is TGTGCCAGTTCTACAGGGAACACTGAAGCTTTCTTT. This gives the protein CASSTGNTEAFF. J is TRBJ1-1 and V is TRBV19; perhaps TRBD1 as D (5 bases). The V and J ends lost 8 bases and 1 base respectively, with 8 bases between them. Germline V gene data show CDR1 as LNHDA and CDR2 as SQIVND (reference sequence). This CDR3 region has 12 residues. Variable domain in full (rest from reference TRBV19 and TRBJ1-1): DGGITQSPKYLFRKEGQNVTLSCEQNLNHDAMYWYRQDPGQGLRLIYYSQIVNDFQKGDIAEGYSVSREKKESFPLTVTSAQKNPTAFYLCASSTGNTEAFFGQGTRLTVV.

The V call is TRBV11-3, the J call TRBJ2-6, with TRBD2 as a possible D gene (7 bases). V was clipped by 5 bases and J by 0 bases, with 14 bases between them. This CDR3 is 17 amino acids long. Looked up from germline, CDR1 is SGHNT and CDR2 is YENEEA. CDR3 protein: CASSGGGRDSGANVLTF. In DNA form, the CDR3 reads TGTGCCAGCAGCGGAGGGGGGAGGGACTCTGGGGCCAACGTCCTGACTTTC.

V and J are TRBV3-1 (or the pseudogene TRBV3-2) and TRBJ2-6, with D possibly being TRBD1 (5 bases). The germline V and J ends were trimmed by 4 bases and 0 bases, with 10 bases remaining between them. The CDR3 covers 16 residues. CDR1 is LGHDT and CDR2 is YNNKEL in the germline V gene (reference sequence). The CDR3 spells CASSPKRGSGANVLTF. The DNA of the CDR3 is TGTGCCAGCAGCCCTAAAAGGGGCTCTGGGGCCAACGTCCTGACTTTC.

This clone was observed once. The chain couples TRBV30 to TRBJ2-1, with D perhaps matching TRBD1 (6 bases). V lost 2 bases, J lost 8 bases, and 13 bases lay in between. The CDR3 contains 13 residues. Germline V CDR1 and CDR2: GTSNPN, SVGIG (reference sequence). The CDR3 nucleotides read TGTGCCTGGAGTTTACAGGGTGGGGATGAGCAGTTCTTC. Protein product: CAWSLQGGDEQFF.

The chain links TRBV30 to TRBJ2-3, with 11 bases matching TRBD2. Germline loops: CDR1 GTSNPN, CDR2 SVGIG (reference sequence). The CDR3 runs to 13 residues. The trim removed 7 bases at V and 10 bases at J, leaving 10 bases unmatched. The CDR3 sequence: CASQRASGGPQYF. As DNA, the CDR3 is TGTGCCTCCCAGAGGGCTAGCGGGGGGCCGCAGTATTTT. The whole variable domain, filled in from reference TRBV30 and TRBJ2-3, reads SQTIHQWPATLVQPVGSPLSLECTVEGTSNPNLYWYRQAAGRGLQLLFYSVGIGQISSEVPQNLSASRPQDRQFILSSKKLLLSDSGFYLCASQRASGGPQYFGPGTRLTVL.

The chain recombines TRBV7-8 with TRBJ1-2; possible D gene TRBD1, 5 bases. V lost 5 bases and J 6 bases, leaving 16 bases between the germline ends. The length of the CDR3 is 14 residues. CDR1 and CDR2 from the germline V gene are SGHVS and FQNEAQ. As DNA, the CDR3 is TGTGCCAGCAGCGTAGACAGTTCACGCGATGGCTACACCTTC. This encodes CASSVDSSRDGYTF.